The sequence of this T cell receptor (beta chain) was determined in a study of early T cells in non-severe SARS-CoV-2 infection. Across the whole study: Sequencing of bulk RNA from unsorted whole blood was done, without chain pairing. Study-wide points: Anti-spike CD8 specificities were favored by VDJdb matching, whose results missed private and CD4 specificities.

Individual cDNA molecules each received unique molecular identifiers attached to them. Via MiXCR, TCRdb re-called the 5' RACE reads, giving one row per CDR3 protein. The sample carries tens of thousands of distinct CDR3 sequences, over 12% recorded once. This clonotype was seen more than once but under ten times. The target antigen is unknown. Germline values: CDR1 LNHDA, CDR2 SQIVND (reference sequence). The CDR3 runs 13 residues. Trimming stripped 5 bases from V and 5 bases from J, with 13 bases between. Material: whole blood. The clonotype originates from an adult who was a healthcare worker with PCR-confirmed SARS-CoV-2 infection or an uninfected control (not recorded which). This chain joins TRBV19 and TRBJ2-7, with TRBD1 as a possible D gene (5 bases). The CDR3: CASSSSGFDEQYF. CDR3 nucleotide sequence: TGTGCCAGTAGTTCCTCAGGGTTCGACGAGCAGTACTTC.